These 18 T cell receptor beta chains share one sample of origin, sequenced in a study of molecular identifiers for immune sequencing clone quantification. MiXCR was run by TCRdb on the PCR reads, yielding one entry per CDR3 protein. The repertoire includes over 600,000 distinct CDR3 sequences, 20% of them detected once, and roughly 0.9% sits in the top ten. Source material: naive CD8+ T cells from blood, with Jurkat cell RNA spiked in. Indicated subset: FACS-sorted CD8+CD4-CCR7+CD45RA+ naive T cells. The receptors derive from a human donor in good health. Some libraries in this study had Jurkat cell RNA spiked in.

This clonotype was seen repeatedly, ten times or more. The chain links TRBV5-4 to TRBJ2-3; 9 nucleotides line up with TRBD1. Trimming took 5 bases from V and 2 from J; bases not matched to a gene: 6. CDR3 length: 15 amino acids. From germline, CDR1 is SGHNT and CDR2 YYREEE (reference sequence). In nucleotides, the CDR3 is TGTGCCAGCAGTACACGGACAGGGGTCACAGATACGCAGTATTTT. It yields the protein CASSTRTGVTDTQYF.

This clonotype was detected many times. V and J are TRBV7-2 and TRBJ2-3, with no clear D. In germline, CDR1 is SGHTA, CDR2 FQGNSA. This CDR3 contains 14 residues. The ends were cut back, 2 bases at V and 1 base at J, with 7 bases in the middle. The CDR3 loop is CASSLYGGTDTQYF. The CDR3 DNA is TGTGCCAGCAGCTTATATGGGGGCACAGATACGCAGTATTTT. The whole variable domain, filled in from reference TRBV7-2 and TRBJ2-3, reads GAGVSQSPSNKVTEKGKDVELRCDPISGHTALYWYRQSLGQGLEFLIYFQGNSAPDKSGLPSDRFSAERTGGSVSTLTIQRTQQEDSAVYLCASSLYGGTDTQYFGPGTRLTVL.

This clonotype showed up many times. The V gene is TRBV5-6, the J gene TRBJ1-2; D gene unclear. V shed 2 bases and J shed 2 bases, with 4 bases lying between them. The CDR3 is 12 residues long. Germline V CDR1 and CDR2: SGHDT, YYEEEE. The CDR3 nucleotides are TGTGCCAGCAGCTTTGAGAACTATGGCTACACCTTC. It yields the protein CASSFENYGYTF.

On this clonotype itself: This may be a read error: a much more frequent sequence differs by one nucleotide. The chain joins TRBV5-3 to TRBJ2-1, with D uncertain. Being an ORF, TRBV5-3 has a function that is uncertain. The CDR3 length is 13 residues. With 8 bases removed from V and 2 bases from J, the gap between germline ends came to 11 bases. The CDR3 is CASRQGTYNEQFF. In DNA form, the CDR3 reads TGTGCCAGCAGACAAGGCACCTACAATGAGCAGTTCTTC.

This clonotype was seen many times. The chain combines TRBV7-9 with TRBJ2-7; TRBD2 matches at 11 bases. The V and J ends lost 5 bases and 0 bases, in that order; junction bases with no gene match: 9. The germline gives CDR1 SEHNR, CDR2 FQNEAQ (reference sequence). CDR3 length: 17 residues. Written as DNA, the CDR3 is TGTGCCAGCAGCCCAAGGACTAGCGGGTCCAGCTCCTACGAGCAGTACTTC. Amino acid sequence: CASSPRTSGSSSYEQYF.

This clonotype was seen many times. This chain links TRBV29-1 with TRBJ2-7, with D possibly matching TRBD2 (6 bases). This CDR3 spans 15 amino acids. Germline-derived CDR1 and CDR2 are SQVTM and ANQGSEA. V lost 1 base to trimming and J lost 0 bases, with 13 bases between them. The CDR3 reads CSVEGSAGSSYEQYF. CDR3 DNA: TGCAGCGTTGAAGGGTCGGCGGGATCCTCCTACGAGCAGTACTTC.

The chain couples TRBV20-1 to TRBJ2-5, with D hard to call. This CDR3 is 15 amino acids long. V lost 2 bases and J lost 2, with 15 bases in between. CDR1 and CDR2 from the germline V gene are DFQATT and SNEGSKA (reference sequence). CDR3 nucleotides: TGCAGTGCTAGAAGGCTAGACCCATTACAAGAGACCCAGTACTTC. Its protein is CSARRLDPLQETQYF.

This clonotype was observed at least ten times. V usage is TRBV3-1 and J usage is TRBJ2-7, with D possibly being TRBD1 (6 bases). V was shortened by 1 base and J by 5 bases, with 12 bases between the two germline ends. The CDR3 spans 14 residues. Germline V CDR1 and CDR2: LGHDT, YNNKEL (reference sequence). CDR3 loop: CASSQVGARDEQYF. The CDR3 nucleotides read TGTGCCAGCAGCCAAGTGGGGGCCCGGGACGAGCAGTACTTC.

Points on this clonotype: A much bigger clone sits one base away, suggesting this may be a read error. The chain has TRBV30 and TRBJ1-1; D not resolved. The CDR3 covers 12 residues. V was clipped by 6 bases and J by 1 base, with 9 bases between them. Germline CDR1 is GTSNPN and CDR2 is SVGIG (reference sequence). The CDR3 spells CACMRGNTEAFF. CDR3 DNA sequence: TGTGCCTGCATGCGAGGGAACACTGAAGCTTTCTTT.

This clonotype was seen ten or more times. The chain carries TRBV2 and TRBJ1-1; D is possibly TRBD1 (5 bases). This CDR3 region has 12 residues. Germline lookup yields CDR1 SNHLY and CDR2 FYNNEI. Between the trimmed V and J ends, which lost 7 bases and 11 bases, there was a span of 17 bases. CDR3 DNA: TGTGCCAGCACCCCGGGACGTGGGGTGGCTTTCTTT. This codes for CASTPGRGVAFF.

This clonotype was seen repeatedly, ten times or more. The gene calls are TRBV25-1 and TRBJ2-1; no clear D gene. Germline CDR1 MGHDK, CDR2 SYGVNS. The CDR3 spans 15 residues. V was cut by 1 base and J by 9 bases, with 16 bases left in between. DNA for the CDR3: TGTGCCAGCAGTGAATTTGGGCCGCAGAACGGTGAGCAGTTCTTC. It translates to CASSEFGPQNGEQFF.

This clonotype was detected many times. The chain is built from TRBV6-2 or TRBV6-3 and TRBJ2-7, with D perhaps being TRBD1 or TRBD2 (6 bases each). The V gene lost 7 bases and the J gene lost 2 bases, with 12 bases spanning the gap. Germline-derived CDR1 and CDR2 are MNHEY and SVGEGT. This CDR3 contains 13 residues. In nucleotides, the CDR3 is TGTGCCAGCACCCAGGGGAGGACCTACGAGCAGTACTTC. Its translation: CASTQGRTYEQYF.

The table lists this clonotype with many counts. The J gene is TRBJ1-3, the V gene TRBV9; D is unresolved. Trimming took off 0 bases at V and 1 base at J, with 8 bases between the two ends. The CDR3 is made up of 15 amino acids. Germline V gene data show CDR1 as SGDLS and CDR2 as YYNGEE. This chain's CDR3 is CASSVGRISGNTIYF. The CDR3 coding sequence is TGTGCCAGCAGCGTAGGACGGATTTCTGGAAACACCATATATTTT.

CDR3 sequence (DNA): TGTGCCAGCAAGATGCAGGGCTCCTACAATGAGCAGTTCTTC. As protein: CASKMQGSYNEQFF. This chain joins TRBV27 and TRBJ2-1, with TRBD1 as a possible D gene (5 bases). The CDR3 contains 14 residues. Trimming pared 7 bases from V and 0 bases from J, leaving 10 bases between. Germline V gives CDR1 MNHEY, CDR2 SMNVEV (reference sequence).

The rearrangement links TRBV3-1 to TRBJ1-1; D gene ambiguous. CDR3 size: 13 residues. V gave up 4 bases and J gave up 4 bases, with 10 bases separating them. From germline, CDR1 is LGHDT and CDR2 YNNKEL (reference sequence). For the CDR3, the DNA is TGTGCCAGCAGCCCGGAAATGAGCACTGAAGCTTTCTTT. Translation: CASSPEMSTEAFF. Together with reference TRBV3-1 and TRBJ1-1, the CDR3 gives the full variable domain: DTAVSQTPKYLVTQMGNDKSIKCEQNLGHDTMYWYKQDSKKFLKIMFSYNNKELIINETVPNRFSPKSPDKAHLNLHINSLELGDSAVYFCASSPEMSTEAFFGQGTRLTVV.

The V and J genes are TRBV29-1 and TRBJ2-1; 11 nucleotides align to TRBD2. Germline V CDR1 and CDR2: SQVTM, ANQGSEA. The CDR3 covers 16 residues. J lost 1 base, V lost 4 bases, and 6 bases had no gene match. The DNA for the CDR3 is TGCAGCGTTGGGCCTCGACTAGCGGGATCCTACAATGAGCAGTTCTTC. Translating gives CSVGPRLAGSYNEQFF.

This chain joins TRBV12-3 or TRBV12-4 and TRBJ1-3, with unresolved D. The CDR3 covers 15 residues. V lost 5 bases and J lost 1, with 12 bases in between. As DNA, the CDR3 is TGTGCCAGCAGTCCCGTCACCCCATCTGGAAACACCATATATTTT. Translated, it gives CASSPVTPSGNTIYF.

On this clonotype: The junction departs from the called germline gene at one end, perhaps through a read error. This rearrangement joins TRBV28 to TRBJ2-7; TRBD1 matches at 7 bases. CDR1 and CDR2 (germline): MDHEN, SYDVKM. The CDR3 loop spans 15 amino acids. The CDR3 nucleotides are TGTGCCAGCAGGCTGACTCCGGGACAGTACTACGAGCAGTGCTTC. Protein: CASRLTPGQYYEQCF.